A single sample gave rise to the 21 T cell receptor beta chains below, sequenced in a study of blood T cell repertoires in COVID-19. This table comes from immunoSEQ multiplex PCR, and its TCRdb copy is limited to in-frame clones, with some not included. The data hold roughly 70,000 clones, with around four fifths observed a single time. Sequencing was carried out using peripheral blood. The receptor set was obtained from a man in his sixties with acute or convalescent COVID-19.

This chain uses TRBV19 with TRBJ1-6; D not resolved. The CDR3 contains 12 residues. V dropped 8 bases and J dropped 8 bases, with 10 bases sitting between them. Germline CDR1 reads LNHDA; CDR2 reads SQIVND (reference sequence). CDR3: CASGHRDSPLHF. The CDR3 region has the DNA TGTGCCAGTGGCCACAGAGATTCACCCCTCCACTTT.

CDR3 sequence (DNA): TGTGCCAGCAGTTCGGGACACGGGACCACTGAAGCTTTCTTT. This gives the protein CASSSGHGTTEAFF. This chain joins TRBV6-5 and TRBJ1-1, with a tentative D call TRBD1 (6 bases). Germline V gene data show CDR1 as MNHEY and CDR2 as SVGAGI. Trimming removed 4 bases from V and 4 bases from J, with 13 bases in between. This CDR3 has 14 residues.

V is TRBV10-3 and J is TRBJ2-3; TRBD1 agrees at 12 bases. The CDR3 sequence is 14 residues long. V trimming: 4 bases; J trimming: 5 bases; junction bases outside the gene matches: 1. Germline CDR1 reads ENHRY; CDR2 reads SYGVKD. CDR3 coding DNA: TGTGCCATCAGTGGGGACAGGGGGCTAGATACGCAGTATTTT. It specifies CAISGDRGLDTQYF.

CDR3 sequence (DNA): TGTGCCAGCAGCTCTAGCGGGAGGGGGAATGAGCAGTTCTTC. It encodes CASSSSGRGNEQFF. J is TRBJ2-1 and V is TRBV7-9, with 12 bases aligning to TRBD2. Germline trimming cut 4 bases from V and 7 bases from J; bases unmatched to any gene: 2. This CDR3 has 14 residues. Germline V gives CDR1 SEHNR, CDR2 FQNEAQ (reference sequence).

The chain carries TRBV3-1 (or the pseudogene TRBV3-2) and TRBJ1-6, with D possibly matching TRBD1 (6 bases). Trimming took 6 bases from V and 10 from J, leaving 22 bases between them. CDR1 is LGHDT and CDR2 is YNNKEL in the germline V gene (reference sequence). This CDR3 region has 16 residues. CDR3 sequence: CASRRTAGTLGSPLHF. For the CDR3, the DNA is TGTGCCAGCAGACGGACAGCAGGTACCCTCGGCTCACCCCTCCACTTT.

Written as DNA, the CDR3 is TGTGCCAGTAGTATAAAATCGGGACAGGTCGGCGAAGCTTTCTTT. It specifies CASSIKSGQVGEAFF. The genes are TRBV19 and TRBJ1-1, with TRBD1 matching over 8 bases. Germline V CDR1 and CDR2: LNHDA, SQIVND (reference sequence). The length of the CDR3 is 15 residues. Germline trimming cut 2 bases from V and 8 bases from J; bases unmatched to any gene: 10. Looking up the rest from reference TRBV19 and TRBJ1-1 gives the full variable domain: DGGITQSPKYLFRKEGQNVTLSCEQNLNHDAMYWYRQDPGQGLRLIYYSQIVNDFQKGDIAEGYSVSREKKESFPLTVTSAQKNPTAFYLCASSIKSGQVGEAFFGQGTRLTVV.

This clone was found many times. The chain has TRBV29-1 and TRBJ1-4, with D possibly being TRBD1 (6 bases). Germline CDR1 reads SQVTM; CDR2 reads ANQGSEA. The V gene lost 7 bases and the J gene lost 10 bases, with 16 bases spanning the gap. The CDR3 extends over 12 amino acids. The CDR3 region has the DNA TGCAGCGCCGCGGGGGGCGGGGGAAAACTGTTTTTT. Its translation is CSAAGGGGKLFF.

This clone was detected once. The chain couples TRBV2 to TRBJ2-3; D possibly corresponds to TRBD1 (5 bases). CDR1 is SNHLY, CDR2 FYNNEI, per germline. V was shortened by 1 base and J by 5 bases, with 7 bases between the two germline ends. The CDR3 sequence is 13 residues long. In DNA form, the CDR3 reads TGTGCCAGCAGTGAAGTAAGGGGAGATACGCAGTATTTT. Protein product: CASSEVRGDTQYF.

The chain uses TRBV7-2 and TRBJ1-2, with 7 bases matching TRBD1. V lost 5 bases and J lost 2; bases outside the gene matches: 8. Germline CDR1 is SGHTA and CDR2 is FQGNSA. This CDR3 comprises 15 residues. CDR3 protein: CASSLDRDPNYGYTF. The CDR3 region has the DNA TGTGCCAGCAGCCTAGACAGGGACCCAAACTATGGCTACACCTTC.

The chain joins TRBV25-1 to TRBJ2-2; D gene unclear. V gave up 8 bases and J gave up 7 bases, with 8 bases separating them. This CDR3 has 11 amino acids. The germline V gene encodes CDR1 MGHDK and CDR2 SYGVNS. CDR3: CASSEFGELFF. The CDR3 DNA sequence: TGTGCCAGCTCGGAGTTCGGGGAGCTGTTTTTT.

This sequence joins TRBV10-3 and TRBJ2-6; no definite D call. Trimming stripped 2 bases from V and 0 bases from J, with 5 bases between. Germline V gene sequence: CDR1 ENHRY, CDR2 SYGVKD. The CDR3 covers 15 residues. The CDR3, as DNA: TGTGCCATCAGTGAGCAGAACTCTGGGGCCAACGTCCTGACTTTC. Its translation: CAISEQNSGANVLTF.

Here the CDR3 DNA reads TGTGCCAGCAGCTTGCAGGCAGCTCCATCAGAGACCCAGTACTTC. Translating gives CASSLQAAPSETQYF. This sequence joins TRBV5-4 and TRBJ2-5; D not certain. This CDR3 has 15 amino acids. Germline V lookup: CDR1 SGHNT, CDR2 YYREEE (reference sequence). V gave up 1 base and J gave up 4 bases, with 14 bases separating them.

This chain uses TRBV7-9 with TRBJ2-1, with 14 bases identical to TRBD2. Germline assignment: CDR1 SEHNR and CDR2 FQNEAQ (reference sequence). The CDR3 is made up of 16 amino acids. V lost 4 bases to trimming and J lost 8 bases; unmatched junction nucleotides: 7. The CDR3 here is CASSSGKTSGRDEQFF. The CDR3 DNA follows: TGTGCCAGCAGCTCCGGTAAGACTAGCGGGAGGGATGAGCAGTTCTTC.

This chain connects TRBV30 to TRBJ2-5; a weak D match, TRBD1 (6 bases). Germline values: CDR1 GTSNPN, CDR2 SVGIG (reference sequence). The V gene lost 3 bases and the J gene lost 4 bases, with 18 bases spanning the gap. This CDR3 has 15 residues. CDR3 amino acids: CAWSPSDSTPETQYF. The CDR3 region has the DNA TGTGCCTGGAGCCCCTCGGACAGCACCCCAGAGACCCAGTACTTC.

This chain connects TRBV5-6 to TRBJ2-7, with 8 positions matching TRBD1. The CDR3 loop spans 13 amino acids. Germline values: CDR1 SGHDT, CDR2 YYEEEE. Trimming cost V 0 bases and J 6 bases; bases outside gene matches: 2. CDR3 in DNA: TGTGCCAGCAGCTTGGGGACAGGGCTCGAGCAGTACGTC. It translates to CASSLGTGLEQYV.

This chain connects TRBV20-1 to TRBJ1-6; unclear D gene. V was pared by 3 bases and J by 10 bases, with 16 bases between. The germline gives CDR1 DFQATT, CDR2 SNEGSKA (reference sequence). The CDR3 runs to 14 residues. The CDR3 DNA reads as TGCAGTGCTAGTAGACGGCTCCTGGGCTCACCCCTCCACTTT. Its translation is CSASRRLLGSPLHF.

In regard to this clone: A read error may produce the germline difference seen at one junction end. V is TRBV6-6 and J is TRBJ2-7; D uncertain. In germline, CDR1 is MNHNY, CDR2 SVGAGI (reference sequence). CDR3 length: 13 residues. This CDR3 is CASSYSRGSELYF. The CDR3 DNA sequence: TGTGCCAGCAGTTACTCGCGCGGCTCAGAGCTGTACTTC.

This clone was counted between two and nine times. This chain connects TRBV24-1 to TRBJ2-2; 8 bases line up with TRBD2. V shed 4 bases, J shed 4 bases, and the junction held 4 bases outside the gene matches. Looked up from germline, CDR1 is KGHDR and CDR2 is SFDVKD. The CDR3 covers 15 residues. In DNA, the CDR3 is TGTGCCACCAGTGACAGCGGGAGATCCACCGGGGAGCTGTTTTTT. The encoded protein is CATSDSGRSTGELFF.

Here the CDR3 DNA reads TGTGCCAGCAGGGCTAGCGGTTTCACAGATACGCAGTATTTT. Translation gives CASRASGFTDTQYF. V is TRBV6-5 and J is TRBJ2-3, with 7 bases matching TRBD2. In germline, CDR1 is MNHEY, CDR2 SVGAGI. The CDR3 runs to 14 residues. After removal of 6 bases from V and 2 bases from J, the junction contained 5 bases not matched to a gene.

This chain links TRBV18 with TRBJ2-1; tentatively, D is TRBD1 (5 bases). V shed 1 base and J shed 2 bases, with 12 bases lying between them. CDR3 length: 16 residues. The germline V gene encodes CDR1 KGHSH and CDR2 LQKENI. Written as DNA, the CDR3 is TGTGCCAGCTCACCACGGGGCGGTAGCCCCTACAATGAGCAGTTCTTC. This sequence encodes CASSPRGGSPYNEQFF. The full variable domain, with the rest looked up from reference TRBV18 and TRBJ2-1, is NAGVMQNPRHLVRRRGQEARLRCSPMKGHSHVYWYRQLPEEGLKFMVYLQKENIIDESGMPKERFSAEFPKEGPSILRIQQVVRGDSAAYFCASSPRGGSPYNEQFFGPGTRLTVL.

The chain carries TRBV27 and TRBJ2-5, with D possibly matching TRBD2 (6 bases). This CDR3 contains 14 residues. Deletions cut 2 bases from V and 5 bases from J, with 12 bases between. CDR1 MNHEY and CDR2 SMNVEV come from the germline V gene (reference sequence). The CDR3 here is CASSLTGGLETQYF. For the CDR3, the DNA is TGTGCCAGCAGTTTAACCGGGGGTCTGGAGACCCAGTACTTC.